This T cell receptor (beta chain) is drawn from a study of cytomegalovirus exposure and HLA in healthy donors. Study-level results: What was likely a sequencing artifact was a cluster of highly shared sequence variants.

V shed 5 bases and J shed 0 bases, with 11 bases lying between them. Germline V CDR1 and CDR2: GTSNPN, SVGIG (reference sequence). This CDR3 spans 14 amino acids. It was with 60 Vbeta and 13 Jbeta primers that the PCR ran. Only in-frame clones appear in the TCRdb table, and some are missing; sequencing was by immunoSEQ multiplex PCR. The sample records about 200,000 clones, 82% being singletons. As concerns this clone: Its antigen remains unknown.

Source material: PBMCs. V and J are TRBV30 and TRBJ1-3; no firm D call. This TCR was recovered from a man aged 35 to 55 in good health and CMV-seropositive. CDR3 DNA: TGTGCCTGGTTACGGGTCTCCTCTGGAAACACCATATATTTT. Protein: CAWLRVSSGNTIYF.